Following are 6 T cell receptor beta chains from one sample sequenced in a study of CD8+ T cells in alopecia areata. RNA was extracted and reverse transcribed into cDNA as the sequencing template. TCRdb's table, derived via immunoSEQ multiplex PCR, lists solely in-frame clones and lacks some. The sample has 110,000 to 150,000 clones, 51% seen once. The sample here was CD4+ T cells sorted from blood, taken at week 0. The source is a human donor with alopecia areata.

The chain recombines TRBV30 with TRBJ2-5, with 9 bases that match TRBD1. CDR1 and CDR2 (germline): GTSNPN, SVGIG (reference sequence). The junction had 8 bases not matched to a gene; V was cut back by 5 bases and J by 4 bases. This CDR3 contains 14 residues. CDR3 amino acids: CAWDRDRARETQYF. CDR3 DNA sequence: TGTGCCTGGGACCGGGACAGGGCAAGAGAGACCCAGTACTTC.

This clone was observed a single time. The gene calls are TRBV7-2 and TRBJ2-5; 7 bases are a match to TRBD1. V shed 5 bases and J 5 bases; nucleotides not matched to a gene: 5. This CDR3 has 13 residues. CDR1 and CDR2 from the germline V gene are SGHTA and FQGNSA. The CDR3 sequence is CASSRGRGETQYF. The CDR3 region has the DNA TGTGCCAGCAGCAGGGGGCGCGGGGAGACCCAGTACTTC. Looking up the rest from reference TRBV7-2 and TRBJ2-5 gives the full variable domain: GAGVSQSPSNKVTEKGKDVELRCDPISGHTALYWYRQSLGQGLEFLIYFQGNSAPDKSGLPSDRFSAERTGGSVSTLTIQRTQQEDSAVYLCASSRGRGETQYFGPGTRLLVL.

The chain's CDR3 is CATRTGGSSNEQFF. Written as DNA, the CDR3 is TGTGCCACCAGGACCGGGGGGAGCTCCAATGAGCAGTTCTTC. This chain joins TRBV15 and TRBJ2-1; 7 bases match TRBD2. This CDR3 spans 14 amino acids. Germline values: CDR1 LNHNV, CDR2 YYDKDF (reference sequence). Unmatched junction bases numbered 8, after V lost 6 bases and J lost 6 bases.

This clone was seen only a few times. The gene calls are TRBV6-5 and TRBJ1-4; D gene ambiguous. V was cut by 5 bases and J by 0 bases, with 7 bases left in between. The CDR3 is 14 residues long. In germline, CDR1 is MNHEY, CDR2 SVGAGI. CDR3 region: CASSNSATNEKLFF. The CDR3 DNA reads as TGTGCCAGCAGTAACAGTGCAACTAATGAAAAACTGTTTTTT.

This clone was seen a few times. The rearrangement joins TRBV4-1 to TRBJ1-3; D may be TRBD1 (5 bases). The length of the CDR3 is 15 residues. Deletions cut 3 bases from V and 4 bases from J, with 13 bases between. Germline V gene sequence: CDR1 MGHRA, CDR2 YSYEKL. The CDR3 nucleotides are TGCGCCAGCAGCCACGATCAGGGTACGGGAAACACCATATATTTT. It encodes CASSHDQGTGNTIYF.

This clone was seen only a few times. At one of its ends the junction is not consistent with the germline gene, which may arise from a read error. V is TRBV7-2 and J is TRBJ2-7; TRBD2 matches at 12 bases. This CDR3 is 16 amino acids long. Germline CDR1 SGHTA, CDR2 FQGNSA. The CDR3 coding sequence is TGTGCCAGCAGCATAGCTACTAGCGGGAGGACTTACGAGCAGTACTTC. Its translation: CASSIATSGRTYEQYF.